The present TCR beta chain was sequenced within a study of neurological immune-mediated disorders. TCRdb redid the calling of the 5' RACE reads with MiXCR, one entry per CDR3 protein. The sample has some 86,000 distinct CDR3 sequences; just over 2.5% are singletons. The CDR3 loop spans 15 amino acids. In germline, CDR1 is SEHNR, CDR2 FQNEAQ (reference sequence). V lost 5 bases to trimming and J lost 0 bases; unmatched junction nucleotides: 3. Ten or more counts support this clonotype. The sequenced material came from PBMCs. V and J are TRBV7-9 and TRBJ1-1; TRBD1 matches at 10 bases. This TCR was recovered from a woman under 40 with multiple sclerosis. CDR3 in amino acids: CASSAGQGMNTEAFF. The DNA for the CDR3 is TGTGCCAGCAGCGCGGGACAGGGGATGAACACTGAAGCTTTCTTT.